The 25 T cell receptor beta chains below come from one sample, sequenced in a study of T cell responses to AZD1222 COVID-19 vaccine. The repertoire was sequenced with immunoSEQ multiplex PCR; TCRdb's copy has only in-frame clones and lacks some. The sample records some 110,000 clones, 70% to 90% being singletons. The specimen comprised peripheral blood, sampled on day 0 of AZD1222 vaccination. These receptors were collected from an adult in good health.

V usage is TRBV27 and J usage is TRBJ2-7, with no clear D. V lost 3 bases to trimming and J lost 3 bases, with 9 bases between them. The germline V gene encodes CDR1 MNHEY and CDR2 SMNVEV (reference sequence). The CDR3 contains 13 residues. CDR3 loop: CASSFNRYYEQYF. The CDR3 region has the DNA TGTGCCAGCAGTTTCAACAGATACTACGAGCAGTACTTC.

This clone was counted a few times. This chain links TRBV3-1 (or the pseudogene TRBV3-2) with TRBJ1-1; weak D call: TRBD1 (5 bases). Germline V CDR1 and CDR2: LGHDT, YNNKEL (reference sequence). There are 13 residues in the CDR3. V was shortened by 0 bases and J by 5 bases, with 7 bases between the two germline ends. The CDR3 nucleotides are TGTGCCAGCAGCCAAGATGAGGGGACTGAAGCTTTCTTT. Residues: CASSQDEGTEAFF.

This rearrangement joins TRBV27 to TRBJ1-2; D ambiguous. The CDR3 is 13 amino acids. The V gene lost 2 bases and the J gene lost 3 bases, with 7 bases spanning the gap. From germline, CDR1 is MNHEY and CDR2 SMNVEV (reference sequence). The CDR3 region is CASSLTGYYGYTF. The CDR3 bases are TGTGCCAGCAGTTTAACCGGGTACTATGGCTACACCTTC.

A remark on this clone: The sample holds other DNA sequences that translate to the same CDR3. V is TRBV7-8 and J is TRBJ1-2; possibly TRBD1 for D (6 bases). V was clipped by 5 bases and J by 2 bases, with 15 bases between them. Germline V CDR1 and CDR2: SGHVS, FQNEAQ. The CDR3 covers 15 residues. The CDR3 sequence is CASSLTGPGNYGYTF. CDR3 sequence (DNA): TGTGCCAGCAGCCTCACAGGGCCCGGGAACTATGGCTACACCTTC.

This chain links TRBV6-5 with TRBJ1-1; D is unclear. Deletions cut 4 bases from V and 0 bases from J, with 12 bases between. Germline CDR1 and CDR2: MNHEY and SVGAGI. This CDR3 region has 15 residues. CDR3 sequence (DNA): TGTGCCAGCAGTTGGGGTTGGCGGGTGAACACTGAAGCTTTCTTT. Protein sequence: CASSWGWRVNTEAFF.

This chain connects TRBV18 to TRBJ2-1; 10 bases are a match to TRBD1. Germline values: CDR1 KGHSH, CDR2 LQKENI. Trimming at V came to 6 bases and at J to 5 bases, leaving 10 bases not matched to a gene. This CDR3 spans 16 amino acids. CDR3 bases: TGTGCCAGCTCCCAATTTCGACAGGGGGCCAACAATGAGCAGTTCTTC. Translated, it gives CASSQFRQGANNEQFF. Variable domain in full (rest from reference TRBV18 and TRBJ2-1): NAGVMQNPRHLVRRRGQEARLRCSPMKGHSHVYWYRQLPEEGLKFMVYLQKENIIDESGMPKERFSAEFPKEGPSILRIQQVVRGDSAAYFCASSQFRQGANNEQFFGPGTRLTVL.

This chain links TRBV7-2 with TRBJ2-7; 7 nucleotides agree with TRBD2. Germline CDR1 and CDR2: SGHTA and FQGNSA. V was clipped by 2 bases and J by 9 bases; unmatched bases: 7. This CDR3 comprises 13 residues. The CDR3 DNA is TGTGCCAGCAGCTTATGGTTAGGGGAGGGGCAGTACTTC. Its protein is CASSLWLGEGQYF.

On this clone: The CDR3 ends on some other residue instead of the conserved phenylalanine or tryptophan, so this is likely a read error. This chain connects TRBV7-9 to TRBJ1-6; the match to TRBD1 covers 8 bases. V lost 4 bases to trimming and J lost 7 bases; unmatched junction nucleotides: 3. The CDR3 runs to 14 residues. From germline, CDR1 is SEHNR and CDR2 FQNEAQ (reference sequence). The CDR3 reads CASSSGQENSPLHL. The CDR3 DNA reads TGTGCCAGCAGCTCGGGACAGGAAAATTCACCCCTCCACCTT.

V gene TRBV5-6 combines with J gene TRBJ1-1; a possible D gene is TRBD1 (6 bases). This CDR3 region has 12 residues. Trimming removed 5 bases at V and 3 bases at J, with 8 bases between. CDR1 SGHDT and CDR2 YYEEEE come from the germline V gene. The CDR3, as DNA: TGTGCCAGCAGGGACAGTTACACTGAAGCTTTCTTT. As protein: CASRDSYTEAFF. The complete variable domain, with remaining parts taken from reference TRBV5-6 and TRBJ1-1, reads DAGVTQSPTHLIKTRGQQVTLRCSPKSGHDTVSWYQQALGQGPQFIFQYYEEEERQRGNFPDRFSGHQFPNYSSELNVNALLLGDSALYLCASRDSYTEAFFGQGTRLTVV.

The chain carries TRBV19 and TRBJ1-2; 7 bases map to TRBD1. This CDR3 is built from 17 residues. Germline CDR1 reads LNHDA; CDR2 reads SQIVND (reference sequence). The junction had 17 bases not matched to a gene; V was cut back by 10 bases and J by 0 bases. The CDR3 here is CATQRAGGSGSNYGYTF. The CDR3 DNA follows: TGTGCCACTCAGAGGGCAGGGGGGTCGGGGTCTAACTATGGCTACACCTTC.

The rearrangement links TRBV2 to TRBJ1-3; D remains ambiguous. Germline-derived CDR1 and CDR2 are SNHLY and FYNNEI. V was pared by 6 bases and J by 0 bases, with 12 bases between. The CDR3 extends over 15 amino acids. The CDR3, as DNA: TGTGCCAGCAGGCTGGACGGTATCTCTGGAAACACCATATATTTT. Translating it yields CASRLDGISGNTIYF.

The rearrangement uses TRBV7-8 and TRBJ2-1; D unclear. Germline V gives CDR1 SGHVS, CDR2 FQNEAQ. The CDR3 has 12 residues. The germline V and J ends were trimmed by 5 bases and 7 bases, with 9 bases remaining between them. Here the CDR3 reads CASSPTRNEQFF. CDR3 nucleotide sequence: TGTGCCAGCAGCCCCACGCGGAATGAGCAGTTCTTC.

The rearrangement uses TRBV5-4 and TRBJ2-7; TRBD1 agrees at 7 bases. CDR3 length: 14 amino acids. In germline, CDR1 is SGHNT, CDR2 YYREEE (reference sequence). V shed 1 base and J 3 bases; nucleotides not matched to a gene: 4. The DNA of the CDR3 is TGTGCCAGCAGCTTGAAACAGGGGATCTACGAGCAGTACTTC. It specifies CASSLKQGIYEQYF.

This chain uses TRBV12-5 with TRBJ2-7, with unresolved D. Per germline, CDR1 LGHNT and CDR2 FRNRAP. The V gene lost 6 bases and the J gene lost 0 bases, with 12 bases spanning the gap. The CDR3 has 14 residues. CDR3 coding DNA: TGTGCTAGTGGATCAATGACGGACTCCTACGAGCAGTACTTC. It yields the protein CASGSMTDSYEQYF.

The chain carries TRBV6-5 and TRBJ1-4, with a tentative D call TRBD1 (5 bases). The CDR3 contains 14 residues. V lost 2 bases to trimming and J lost 7 bases, with 11 bases between them. Germline assignment: CDR1 MNHEY and CDR2 SVGAGI. The CDR3 DNA reads TGTGCCAGCAGTTACCGGGGGGGAGGTGAAAAACTGTTTTTT. This translates into CASSYRGGGEKLFF.

This clone was observed a single time. The V call is TRBV3-1 (or the pseudogene TRBV3-2), the J call TRBJ2-2; 10 positions agree with TRBD2. This CDR3 region has 16 residues. From germline, CDR1 is LGHDT and CDR2 YNNKEL (reference sequence). The V gene end was trimmed by 4 bases and the J gene end by 2 bases; junction bases not matched to a gene: 4. CDR3 loop: CASSRRLAGNTGELFF. CDR3 nucleotide sequence: TGTGCCAGCAGCCGAAGACTAGCGGGTAACACCGGGGAGCTGTTTTTT.

This chain uses TRBV6-5 with TRBJ1-3; maybe TRBD1 (5 bases). The germline gives CDR1 MNHEY, CDR2 SVGAGI. The CDR3 is 15 amino acids. Trimming left V 7 bases short and J 0 bases short, with 13 bases between. The CDR3 DNA is TGTGCCAGCACCGGGACGGTGAACTCTGGAAACACCATATATTTT. It codes for CASTGTVNSGNTIYF.

V is TRBV7-6 and J is TRBJ2-1; possible D gene TRBD1, 7 bases. Germline values: CDR1 SGHVS, CDR2 FNYEAQ. Trimming shortened V by 1 base and J by 2 bases, and 12 bases separated the two germline ends. This CDR3 has 16 amino acids. CDR3 sequence reads: CASSLGAGGTYNEQFF. The CDR3, as DNA: TGTGCCAGCAGCTTAGGTGCAGGGGGGACCTACAATGAGCAGTTCTTC.

In this sample, this clone turned up once. The CDR3, as DNA: TGTGCCAGCAGTTCCCAAGGGGGGCCGAGAGGGGGGGAGCTGTTTTTT. It encodes CASSSQGGPRGGELFF. The chain recombines TRBV11-2 with TRBJ2-2, with D tentatively TRBD1 or TRBD2 (6 bases each). Germline V gene sequence: CDR1 SGHAT, CDR2 FQNNGV. The CDR3 loop spans 16 amino acids. The V gene lost 6 bases and the J gene lost 8 bases, with 22 bases spanning the gap. The full variable domain, rest sourced from reference TRBV11-2 and TRBJ2-2, is EAGVAQSPRYKIIEKRQSVAFWCNPISGHATLYWYQQILGQGPKLLIQFQNNGVVDDSQLPKDRFSAERLKGVDSTLKIQPAKLEDSAVYLCASSSQGGPRGGELFFGEGSRLTVL.

The V gene is TRBV6-5, the J gene TRBJ2-1, with a tentative D call TRBD2 (7 bases). V lost 0 bases and J 8 bases, leaving 17 bases between the germline ends. This CDR3 spans 16 amino acids. Germline lookup yields CDR1 MNHEY and CDR2 SVGAGI. The CDR3 DNA is TGTGCCAGCAGTTACTCGATAGGGGGGGCGTCTTATGAGCAGTTCTTC. It encodes CASSYSIGGASYEQFF.

The V call is TRBV5-4, the J call TRBJ2-3, with 7 bases that match TRBD1. Germline CDR1 is SGHNT and CDR2 is YYREEE (reference sequence). This CDR3 has 14 residues. V was clipped by 3 bases and J by 6 bases; unmatched bases: 7. The CDR3 reads CASSSTGLGDTQYF. CDR3 DNA: TGTGCCAGCAGCTCGACAGGGTTAGGGGATACGCAGTATTTT.

This chain uses TRBV5-1 with TRBJ1-1, with 8 bases matching TRBD1. The germline gives CDR1 SGHRS, CDR2 YFSETQ. V shed 3 bases, J shed 6 bases, and the junction held 1 base outside the gene matches. The CDR3 runs to 12 residues. As DNA, the CDR3 is TGCGCCAGCAGCTGGACAGGGTCTGAAGCTTTCTTT. Its protein product is CASSWTGSEAFF. The full variable domain, with the rest looked up from reference TRBV5-1 and TRBJ1-1, is KAGVTQTPRYLIKTRGQQVTLSCSPISGHRSVSWYQQTPGQGLQFLFEYFSETQRNKGNFPGRFSGRQFSNSRSEMNVSTLELGDSALYLCASSWTGSEAFFGQGTRLTVV.

The V gene is TRBV7-2, the J gene TRBJ2-5; TRBD2 aligns across 8 bases. Trimming at V came to 0 bases and at J to 1 base, leaving 16 bases not matched to a gene. The CDR3 length is 20 residues. The germline CDR1 and CDR2 sequences are SGHTA and FQGNSA. CDR3 in amino acids: CASSLALLGRSGGLQETQYF. Written as DNA, the CDR3 is TGTGCCAGCAGCTTAGCGCTGTTGGGGCGCAGCGGGGGCCTCCAAGAGACCCAGTACTTC.

The chain uses TRBV7-2 and TRBJ2-7; tentatively, D is TRBD2 (6 bases). The V gene lost 3 bases and the J gene lost 7 bases, with 16 bases spanning the gap. The CDR3 spans 14 residues. Germline loops: CDR1 SGHTA, CDR2 FQGNSA. The CDR3 DNA follows: TGTGCCAGCAGCTTTTCGGACCTCGGAGGGGAGCAGTACTTC. Its translation is CASSFSDLGGEQYF.

The sample holds one count of this clone. This chain links TRBV7-3 with TRBJ1-1; 9 positions match TRBD1. The CDR3 runs to 14 residues. CDR1 is SGHTA, CDR2 FQGTGA, per germline. V lost 5 bases and J lost 5; bases outside the gene matches: 6. CDR3 in DNA: TGTGCCAGCAGCCCTACAGGGGGCGATACTGAAGCTTTCTTT. Its translation: CASSPTGGDTEAFF. The entire variable domain, with the rest obtained from reference TRBV7-3 and TRBJ1-1, is as follows: GAGVSQTPSNKVTEKGKYVELRCDPISGHTALYWYRQSLGQGPEFLIYFQGTGAADDSGLPNDRFFAVRPEGSVSTLKIQRTERGDSAVYLCASSPTGGDTEAFFGQGTRLTVV.